The source of this T cell receptor beta chain is a study of blood T cell repertoires in COVID-19. Study-wide background: The samples span acute and convalescent COVID-19 from the United States, Italy and Spain. T cells, B-cell-depleted T cells, or PBMCs provided the cDNA or gDNA that served as material.

The method was immunoSEQ multiplex PCR; TCRdb's version includes in-frame clones alone and lacks a portion of them. Found here are roughly 80,000 clones, 84% of them singletons; the top ten hold approximately 3.3%. The receptor comes from a man over 45 with acute or convalescent COVID-19. The sample taken for sequencing was peripheral blood.

CDR3 coding DNA: TGTGCCACCAGTCAATCGGGGGGCCTCGCCCCTTCCCAGCATTTT. This codes for CATSQSGGLAPSQHF. The chain links TRBV15 to TRBJ1-5, with D maybe TRBD1 (6 bases). CDR3 size: 15 residues. From germline, CDR1 is LNHNV and CDR2 YYDKDF (reference sequence). The ends were cut back, 6 bases at V and 11 bases at J, with 23 bases in the middle.